This TCR beta chain was recovered during a study of blood T cells in healthy people across ages. The germline V gene encodes CDR1 DFQATT and CDR2 SNEGSKA (reference sequence). The V gene end was trimmed by 2 bases and the J gene end by 10 bases; junction bases not matched to a gene: 7. The CDR3 is 14 residues long. Together with a sample-barcoded 5' primer, a J-beta primer mix was included in a second PCR lasting roughly 6 to 12 cycles. MiXCR, run by TCRdb on the 5' RACE reads, gives a single entry per CDR3 protein. The repertoire holds 1.5 million to 2 million distinct CDR3 sequences, with 25% to 30% as singletons.

The V gene is TRBV20-1, the J gene TRBJ2-1; 11 nucleotides line up with TRBD2. The material sequenced was blood. This receptor was obtained from a woman in her thirties in good health. The CDR3, as DNA: TGCAGTGCTAGAAGACCCGGGACTAGCGGCGAGCAGTTCTTC. This encodes CSARRPGTSGEQFF.